This T cell receptor (beta chain) derives from a study of blood T cell repertoires in COVID-19. Study-level background: Samples representing acute and convalescent COVID-19 were sourced from the United States, Italy and Spain. PBMCs, B-cell-depleted T cells, or T cells provided the cDNA or gDNA that made up the material.

Original analysis: Scientists estimated how many nucleated cells there were by amplifying reference gene primers. TCRdb keeps only in-frame clones here, not all; method: immunoSEQ multiplex PCR. V and J calls and clone size are those listed in that table; D and trimming were worked out from the DNA. Among 90,000 or so clones listed, around 75% were seen once. The length of the CDR3 is 14 residues. The sequencing input was peripheral blood. This clonotype originated in a human donor in a cohort sampled during active COVID-19. The J gene is TRBJ2-7, the V gene TRBV21-1; TRBD2, the table's D call, lacks a check against the DNA. TRBV21-1 represents a pseudogene. The CDR3, as DNA: TGTGCCAGCAGCACCCAAGCGGGAGCCTACGAGCAGTACTTC. This gives the protein CASSTQAGAYEQYF.